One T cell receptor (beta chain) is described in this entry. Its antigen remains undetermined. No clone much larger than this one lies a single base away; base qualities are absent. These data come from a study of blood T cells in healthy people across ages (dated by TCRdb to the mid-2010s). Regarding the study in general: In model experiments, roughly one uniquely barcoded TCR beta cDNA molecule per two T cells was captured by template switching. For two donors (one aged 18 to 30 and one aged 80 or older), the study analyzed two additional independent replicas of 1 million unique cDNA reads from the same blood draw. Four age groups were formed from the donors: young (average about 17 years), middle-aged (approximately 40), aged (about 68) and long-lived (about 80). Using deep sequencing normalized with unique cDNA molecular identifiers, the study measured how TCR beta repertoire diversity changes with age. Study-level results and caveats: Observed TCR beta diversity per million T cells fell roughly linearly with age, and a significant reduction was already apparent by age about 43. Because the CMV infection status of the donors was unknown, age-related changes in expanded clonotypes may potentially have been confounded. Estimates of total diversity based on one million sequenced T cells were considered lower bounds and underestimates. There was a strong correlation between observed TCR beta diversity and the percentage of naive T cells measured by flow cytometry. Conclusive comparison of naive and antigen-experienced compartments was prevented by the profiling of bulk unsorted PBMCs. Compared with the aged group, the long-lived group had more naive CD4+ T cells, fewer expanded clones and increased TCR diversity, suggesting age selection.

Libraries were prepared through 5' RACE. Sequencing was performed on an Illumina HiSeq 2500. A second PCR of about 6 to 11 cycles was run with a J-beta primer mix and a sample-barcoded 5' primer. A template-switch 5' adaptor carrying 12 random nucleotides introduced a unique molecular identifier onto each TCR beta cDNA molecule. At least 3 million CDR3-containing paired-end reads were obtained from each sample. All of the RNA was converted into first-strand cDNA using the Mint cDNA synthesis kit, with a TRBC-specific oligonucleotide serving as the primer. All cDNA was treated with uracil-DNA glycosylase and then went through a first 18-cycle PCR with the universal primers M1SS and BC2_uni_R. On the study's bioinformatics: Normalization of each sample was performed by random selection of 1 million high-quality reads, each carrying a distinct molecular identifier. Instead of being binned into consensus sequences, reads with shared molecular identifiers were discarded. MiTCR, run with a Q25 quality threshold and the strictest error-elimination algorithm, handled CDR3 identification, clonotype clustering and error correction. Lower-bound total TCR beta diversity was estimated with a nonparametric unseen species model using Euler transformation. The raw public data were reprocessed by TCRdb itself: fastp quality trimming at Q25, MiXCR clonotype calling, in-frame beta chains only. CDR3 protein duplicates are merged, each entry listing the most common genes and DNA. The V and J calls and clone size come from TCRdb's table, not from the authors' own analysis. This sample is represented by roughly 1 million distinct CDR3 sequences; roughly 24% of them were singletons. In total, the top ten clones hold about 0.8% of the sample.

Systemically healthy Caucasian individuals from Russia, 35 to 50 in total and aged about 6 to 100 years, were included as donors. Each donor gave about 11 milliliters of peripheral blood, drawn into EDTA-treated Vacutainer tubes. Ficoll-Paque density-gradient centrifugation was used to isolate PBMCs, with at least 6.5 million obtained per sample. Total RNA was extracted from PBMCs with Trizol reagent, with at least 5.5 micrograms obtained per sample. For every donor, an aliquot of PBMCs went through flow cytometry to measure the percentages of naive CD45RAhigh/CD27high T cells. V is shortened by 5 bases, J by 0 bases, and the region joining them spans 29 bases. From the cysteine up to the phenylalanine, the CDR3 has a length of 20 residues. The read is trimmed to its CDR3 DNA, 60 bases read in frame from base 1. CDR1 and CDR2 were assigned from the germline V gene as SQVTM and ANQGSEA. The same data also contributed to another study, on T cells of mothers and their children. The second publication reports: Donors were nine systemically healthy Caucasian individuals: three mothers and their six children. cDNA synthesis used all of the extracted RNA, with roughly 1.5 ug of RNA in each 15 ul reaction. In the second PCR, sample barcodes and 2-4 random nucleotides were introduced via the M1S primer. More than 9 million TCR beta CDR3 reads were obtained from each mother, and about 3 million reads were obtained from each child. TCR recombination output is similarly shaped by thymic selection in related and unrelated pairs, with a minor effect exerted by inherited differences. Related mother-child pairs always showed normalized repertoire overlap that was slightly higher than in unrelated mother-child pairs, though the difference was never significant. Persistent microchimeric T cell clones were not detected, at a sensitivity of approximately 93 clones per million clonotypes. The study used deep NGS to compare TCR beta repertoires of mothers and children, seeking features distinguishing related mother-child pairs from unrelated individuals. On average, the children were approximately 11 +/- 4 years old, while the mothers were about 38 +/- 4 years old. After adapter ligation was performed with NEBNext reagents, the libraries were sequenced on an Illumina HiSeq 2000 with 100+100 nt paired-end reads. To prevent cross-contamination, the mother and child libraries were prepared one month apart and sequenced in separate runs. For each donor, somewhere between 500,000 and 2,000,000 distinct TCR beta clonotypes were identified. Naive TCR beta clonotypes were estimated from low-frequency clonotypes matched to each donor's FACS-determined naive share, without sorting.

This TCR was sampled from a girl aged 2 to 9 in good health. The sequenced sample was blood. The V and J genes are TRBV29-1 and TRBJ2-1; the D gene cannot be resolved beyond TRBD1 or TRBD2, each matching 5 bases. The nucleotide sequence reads TGCAGCGTTCCAGGGAGCCGTCGGACTGAATGGATTGCCTCCTACAATGAGCAGTTCTTC. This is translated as CSVPGSRRTEWIASYNEQFF.